This T cell receptor beta chain was found in a study of shared clonotypes between healthy human individuals. This clone was recorded only once. Under the authors' procedure: ImmunoSEQ junction-only sequences lacked quality scores, so their filtering differed. Using immunoSEQ multiplex PCR, the repertoire was profiled, and TCRdb retains in-frame clones only, with some absent. The DNA was the basis for D and trimming; V, J and clone size are from that table. Of about 680,000 clones in the sample, 60% to 80% were seen once. A CD45RA+ naive subset and a CD45RA-negative memory subset were split from CD4+ cells. V dropped 5 bases and J dropped 2 bases, with 10 bases sitting between them. Germline V CDR1 and CDR2: KGHSH, LQKENI. The CDR3 runs 15 residues.

The receptor was derived from a woman under 40 in good health. Sequenced material: memory CD4+ T cells sorted from blood. The subset denotes: CD45RA-negative fraction. The V call is TRBV18, the J call TRBJ2-6, with D possibly TRBD1 on 6 matching bases. CDR3 amino acids: CASSSQGAGANVLTF. The CDR3 DNA reads as TGTGCCAGCTCATCACAGGGAGCTGGGGCCAACGTCCTGACTTTC.